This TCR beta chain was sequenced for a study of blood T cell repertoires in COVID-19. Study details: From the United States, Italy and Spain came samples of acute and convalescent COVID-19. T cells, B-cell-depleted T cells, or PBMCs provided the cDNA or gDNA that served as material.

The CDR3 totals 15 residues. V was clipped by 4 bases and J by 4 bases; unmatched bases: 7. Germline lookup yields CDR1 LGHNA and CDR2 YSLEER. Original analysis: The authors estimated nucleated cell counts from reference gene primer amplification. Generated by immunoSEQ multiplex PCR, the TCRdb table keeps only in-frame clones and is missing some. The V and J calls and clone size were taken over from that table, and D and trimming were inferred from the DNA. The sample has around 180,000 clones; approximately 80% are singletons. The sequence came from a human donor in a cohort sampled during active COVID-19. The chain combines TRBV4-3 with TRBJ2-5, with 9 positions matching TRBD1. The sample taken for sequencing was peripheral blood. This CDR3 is CASSRMGQGGETQYF. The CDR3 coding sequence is TGCGCCAGCAGCCGCATGGGACAGGGAGGAGAGACCCAGTACTTC.